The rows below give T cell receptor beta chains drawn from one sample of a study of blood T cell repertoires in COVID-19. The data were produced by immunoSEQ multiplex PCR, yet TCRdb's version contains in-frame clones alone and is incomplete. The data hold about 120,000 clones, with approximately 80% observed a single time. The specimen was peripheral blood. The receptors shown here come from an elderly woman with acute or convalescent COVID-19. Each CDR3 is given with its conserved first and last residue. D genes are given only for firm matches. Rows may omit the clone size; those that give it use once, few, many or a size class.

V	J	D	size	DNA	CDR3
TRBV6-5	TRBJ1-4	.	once	TGTGCCAGCAGTAGGTTACAGGGTTATCAATCAAAACTGTTTTTT	CASSRLQGYQSKLFF
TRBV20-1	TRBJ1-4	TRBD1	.	TGCAGTGCTAGTTATCCTCGGACAGGGAATGAAAAACTGTTTTTT	CSASYPRTGNEKLFF
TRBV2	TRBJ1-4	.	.	TGTGCCAGCAGTTCAGGGGAAAAACTGTTTTTT	CASSSGEKLFF
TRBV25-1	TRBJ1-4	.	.	TGTGCCAGCAGTGGAGACCAGGGGTTTAATGAAAAACTGTTTTTT	CASSGDQGFNEKLFF
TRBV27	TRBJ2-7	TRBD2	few	TGTGCCAGCAGTTTATCGAGCCTAGCGGGACTAACTACGAGACAGTACTTC	CASSLSSLAGLTTRQYF
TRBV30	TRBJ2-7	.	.	TGTGCCTGGAAAGGAGGGCCACCCTACGAGCAGTACTTC	CAWKGGPPYEQYF
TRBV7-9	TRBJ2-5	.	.	TGTGCCAGCAGCTCGAGACAGAACCAAGAGACCCAGTACTTC	CASSSRQNQETQYF
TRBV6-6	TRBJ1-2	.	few	TGTGCCAGCAGTTTCGGACTTCGGGACTATGGCTACACCTTC	CASSFGLRDYGYTF
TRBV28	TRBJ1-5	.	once	TGTGCCAGCAGTGCACAGGTCAATCAGCCCCAGCATTTT	CASSAQVNQPQHF
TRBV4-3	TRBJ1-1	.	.	TGCGCCAGCAGCCAAGATCACAGGGTGGCTGAAGCTTTCTTT	CASSQDHRVAEAFF
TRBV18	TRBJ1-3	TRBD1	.	TGTGCCAGCTCACCCGGGACAGGGGCTGGAAACACCATATATTTT	CASSPGTGAGNTIYF
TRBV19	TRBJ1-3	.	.	TGTGCCAGTTCCCAGGGGCCCTCTGGAAACACCATATATTTT	CASSQGPSGNTIYF
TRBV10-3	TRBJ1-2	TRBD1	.	TGTGCCATCAACCCCGGGACAGGGGGAACTAACTATGGCTACACCTTC	CAINPGTGGTNYGYTF
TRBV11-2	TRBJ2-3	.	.	TGTGCCAGCAGCTTACCTAGCAGCTTAAGGCCCACAGATACGCAGTATTTT	CASSLPSSLRPTDTQYF
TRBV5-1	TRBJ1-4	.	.	TGCGCCAGCAGCTTGGCAGGGGTCGGTAATGAAAAACTGTTTTTT	CASSLAGVGNEKLFF
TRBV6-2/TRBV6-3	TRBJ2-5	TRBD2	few	TGTGCCAGCAGTTACTTGCTAGCGGGGCAAGAGACCCAGTACTTC	CASSYLLAGQETQYF
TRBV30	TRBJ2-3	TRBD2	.	TGTGCCTGGAGTTCCTCAGCCCTAGCGGGATTCACAGATACGCAGTATTTT	CAWSSSALAGFTDTQYF
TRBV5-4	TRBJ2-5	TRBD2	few	TGTGCCAGCAGCTTATTAGCGGGAGGCGGTGAGACCCAGTACTTC	CASSLLAGGGETQYF
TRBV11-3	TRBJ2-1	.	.	TGTGCCAGCAGCCGCGACGGGAGCTCCTACAATGAGCAGTTCTTC	CASSRDGSSYNEQFF
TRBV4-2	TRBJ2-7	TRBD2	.	TGTGCCAGCAGCCAAGTCTACCAGCGGGGGACGCAATACGAGCAGTACTTC	CASSQVYQRGTQYEQYF
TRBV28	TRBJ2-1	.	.	TGTGCCAGCAGTCCCCCAACGGATGAGCAGTTCTTC	CASSPPTDEQFF
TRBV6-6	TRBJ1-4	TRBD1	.	TGTGCCAGCAGCGTTCTTAGGGTTGACAGGGCTGAAAAACTGTTTTTT	CASSVLRVDRAEKLFF
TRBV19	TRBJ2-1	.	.	TGTGCCAGTAGTATACTCCTCCAACACTCCTACAATGAGCAGTTCTTC	CASSILLQHSYNEQFF
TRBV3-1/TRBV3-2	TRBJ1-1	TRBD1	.	TGTGCCAGCAGCCTACAGGGGGTGAACACTGAAGCTTTCTTT	CASSLQGVNTEAFF
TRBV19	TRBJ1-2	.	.	TGTGCCACCTCCGGGGTCTATGGCTACACCTTC	CATSGVYGYTF
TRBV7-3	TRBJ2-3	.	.	TGTGCCAGCAGCTCCCCGGGCACAGATACGCAGTATTTT	CASSSPGTDTQYF
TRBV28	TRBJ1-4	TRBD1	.	TGTGCCAGCAGCGGGACAGGGCAACTGTTTTTT	CASSGTGQLFF
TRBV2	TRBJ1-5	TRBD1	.	TGTGCCAGCAGTCCCGCAGGGGGCGAGAATCAGCCCCAGCATTTT	CASSPAGGENQPQHF
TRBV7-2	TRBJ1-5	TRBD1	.	TGTGCCAGCAGCTTTAGGGGGCGCAATCAGCCCCAGCATTTT	CASSFRGRNQPQHF
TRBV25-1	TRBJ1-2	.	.	TGTGCCAGCAGCAGTGTGGGGGGACGGCTGTATAATGGCTACACCTTC	CASSSVGGRLYNGYTF
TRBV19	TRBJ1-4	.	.	TGTGCCAGTAGTATAGGTGGGACACAGGAAAAACTGTTTTTT	CASSIGGTQEKLFF
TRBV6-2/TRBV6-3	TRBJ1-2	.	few	TGTGCCAGCAGTTCCCCCGCGGGGGTAAACTATGGCTACACCTTC	CASSSPAGVNYGYTF
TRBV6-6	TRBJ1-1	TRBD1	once	TGTGCCAGCAGTGGACAGGGAAGAACAACTGAAGCTTTCTTT	CASSGQGRTTEAFF
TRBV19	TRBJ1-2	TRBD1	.	TGTGCCAGTAGTGTACCCGACAGGGCGCGGGGCTACACCTTC	CASSVPDRARGYTF
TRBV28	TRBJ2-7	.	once	TGTGCCAGCATGATATCAGGTTTCTCCTACGAGCAGTACTTC	CASMISGFSYEQYF
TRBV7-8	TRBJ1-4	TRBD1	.	TGTGCCAGCAGCCGACTACAGGGGACAACTAATGAAAAACTGTTTTTT	CASSRLQGTTNEKLFF
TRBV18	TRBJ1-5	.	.	TGTGCCAGCTCACCGCAGGGGAAAGACCAGCCCCAGCATTTT	CASSPQGKDQPQHF
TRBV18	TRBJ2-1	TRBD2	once	TGTGCCAGCTCACCAGCGACTAGCGGAGAGGGGGAGCAGTTCTTC	CASSPATSGEGEQFF
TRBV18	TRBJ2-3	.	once	TGTGCCAGCTCACGAGCAGGCCACACAGATACGCAGTATTTT	CASSRAGHTDTQYF
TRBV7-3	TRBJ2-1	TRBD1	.	TGTGCCAGCAGCTTAAGTGTGGGGACAGCCAATGAGCAGTTCTTC	CASSLSVGTANEQFF
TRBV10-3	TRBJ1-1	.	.	TGTGCCATCAGTGTAACGGGTTCCACTGAAGCTTTCTTT	CAISVTGSTEAFF
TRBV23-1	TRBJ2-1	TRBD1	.	TGCGCCAGCAGTCAATCGAAGGACAGGGGGGCTGAGAATGAGCAGTTCTTC	CASSQSKDRGAENEQFF
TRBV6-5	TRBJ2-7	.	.	TGTGCCAGCAGTTACAGTAGCGGAACCTCCTACGAGCAGTACTTC	CASSYSSGTSYEQYF
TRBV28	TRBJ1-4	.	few	TGTGCCAGCAGGCCATGGGCTGAAAAACTGTTTTTT	CASRPWAEKLFF
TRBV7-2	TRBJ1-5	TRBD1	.	TGTGCCAGCAGCCCACGGACAGGGGGCCATCAGCCCCAGCATTTT	CASSPRTGGHQPQHF
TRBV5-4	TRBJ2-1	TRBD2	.	TGTGCCAGCAGCTCCGCTAGCGGGAGGGGCAATGAGCAGTTCTTC	CASSSASGRGNEQFF
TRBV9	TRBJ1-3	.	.	TGTGCCAGCAGCGTCAGGGTTGGGGCTGGAAACACCATATATTTT	CASSVRVGAGNTIYF
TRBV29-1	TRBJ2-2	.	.	TGCAGCGTGGCGGTTGGGGCAGCGAACACCGGGGAGCTGTTTTTT	CSVAVGAANTGELFF
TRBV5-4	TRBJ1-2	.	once	TGTGCCAGCAGCTTGGCTGGTATAGTCTATGGCTACACCTTC	CASSLAGIVYGYTF